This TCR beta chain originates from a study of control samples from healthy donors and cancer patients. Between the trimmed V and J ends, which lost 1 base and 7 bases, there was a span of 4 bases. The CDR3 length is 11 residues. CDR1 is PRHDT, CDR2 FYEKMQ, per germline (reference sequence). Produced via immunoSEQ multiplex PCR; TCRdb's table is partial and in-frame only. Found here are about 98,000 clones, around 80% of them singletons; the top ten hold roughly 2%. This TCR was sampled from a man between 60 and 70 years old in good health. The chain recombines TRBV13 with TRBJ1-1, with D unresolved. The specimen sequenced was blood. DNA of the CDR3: TGTGCCAGCAGCTTAGACAGTGAAGCTTTCTTT. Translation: CASSLDSEAFF.